This is a list of T cell receptor beta chains from one sample in a study of OX40 agonist ivuxolimab in advanced cancers. Sequenced by immunoSEQ multiplex PCR; TCRdb stores in-frame clones only, minus some. The data hold about 83,000 clones, with about 88% observed a single time. The starting material was CD4+ or CD8+ T cells sorted from blood, obtained in a trial of the OX40 agonist ivuxolimab. All receptors derive from an adult with an advanced solid tumor such as melanoma, head and neck, liver or kidney cancer. CDR3s include the opening cysteine and the closing phenylalanine or tryptophan. The D gene is left open where the match is weak. Size is omitted from some rows. Given values are once, few, many or a class for expanded clones.

TRBJ2-6	.	TRBV5-1	TRBD1	TGCGCCAGCAGCGCAGTCCCGGGACAGGTGGGAACCCTCTCTGGGGCCAACGTCCTGACTTTC	CASSAVPGQVGTLSGANVLTF
TRBJ2-4	.	TRBV7-2	TRBD2	TGTGCCAGCAGCGTAACTAGCGGACTAGCCAAAAACATTCAGTACTTC	CASSVTSGLAKNIQYF
TRBJ1-4	.	TRBV21-1	.	TGTGCCAGCAGCGGGACGCTTCTCAGAAATGAAAAACTGTTTTTT	CASSGTLLRNEKLFF
TRBJ2-1	.	TRBV13	TRBD2	TGTGCCAGCAGCTTCGGCCTAGCGGGAGGGCCTGAGCAGTTCTTC	CASSFGLAGGPEQFF
TRBJ1-2	.	TRBV6-5	.	TGTGCCAGCAGTGAATGGAGTGGCTACACCTTC	CASSEWSGYTF
TRBJ2-5	.	TRBV18	.	TGTGCCAGCTCACTGGGGCTACGAGAGACCCAGTACTTC	CASSLGLRETQYF
TRBJ2-2	.	TRBV6-1	.	TGTGCCAGCAGTGAAGCAGTTCCGGCCGGGGAGCTGTTTTTT	CASSEAVPAGELFF
TRBJ2-1	.	TRBV30	.	TGTGCCTGGAGTGACGGGGGAGTTCGCGGCAATGAGCAGTTCTTC	CAWSDGGVRGNEQFF
TRBJ2-2	.	TRBV21-1	.	TGTGCCAGCAGCAAAGGGCCCGGGGAGCTGTTTTTT	CASSKGPGELFF
TRBJ2-3	.	TRBV4-3	.	TGCGCCAGCAGCCAAGATCGGTTGTCCGATACGCAGTATTTT	CASSQDRLSDTQYF
TRBJ2-4	.	TRBV5-1	.	TGCGCCAGCAGCCAACTAGCTTCTGAAGCCAAAAACATTCAGTACTTC	CASSQLASEAKNIQYF
TRBJ2-5	.	TRBV18	.	TGTGCCAGCTCACCAACTCCCGAGACCCAGTACTTC	CASSPTPETQYF
TRBJ2-2	.	TRBV9	.	TGTGCCAGCAGCTCACTCCTCGGGGGCGGGGAGCTGTTTTTT	CASSSLLGGGELFF
TRBJ2-3	.	TRBV5-1	TRBD2	TGCGCCAGCAGCATTGGGATGGGACTAGAGCAGTATTTT	CASSIGMGLEQYF
TRBJ1-2	.	TRBV27	TRBD1	TGTGCCAGCAGTCGGAAGACAGGGGGGGATACCTATGGCTACACCTTC	CASSRKTGGDTYGYTF
TRBJ2-3	.	TRBV19	TRBD2	TGTGCCAGTAGACGGACTAGCGGGGGGTCCACAGATACGCAGTATTTT	CASRRTSGGSTDTQYF
TRBJ1-2	.	TRBV7-2	.	TGTGCCAGCAGCTTAGGGCGCCTCCGGGGGGCGCATCACTATGGCTACACCTTC	CASSLGRLRGAHHYGYTF
TRBJ2-3	.	TRBV14	TRBD2	TGTGCCAGCAGCCACGGACTAGCGGTGTTTCGCACAGATACGCAGTATTTT	CASSHGLAVFRTDTQYF
TRBJ1-6	.	TRBV6-5	.	TGTGCCAGCGGGACACATAATTCACCCCTCCACTTT	CASGTHNSPLHF
TRBJ2-7	.	TRBV7-9	TRBD1	TGTGCCAGCAGCTTCGACAGGGGGTCCTACGAGCAGTACTTC	CASSFDRGSYEQYF
TRBJ1-2	.	TRBV7-2	.	TGTGCCAGCAGCTTAGGCCCACGACAGGTGATGACTGGCTACACCTTC	CASSLGPRQVMTGYTF
TRBJ2-3	once	TRBV5-1	.	TGCGCCAGCAGCTTGACCTTAGATACGCAGTATTTT	CASSLTLDTQYF
TRBJ1-4	.	TRBV9	TRBD1	TGTGCCAGCAGCTTGGACAGGGAAAGCGAAAAACTGTTTTTT	CASSLDRESEKLFF
TRBJ2-3	.	TRBV9	.	TGTGCCAGCAGCGTAGGACCCAACGGGGACACAGATACGCAGTATTTT	CASSVGPNGDTDTQYF
TRBJ2-7	.	TRBV30	TRBD1	TGTGCCTGGAGCCCGGGACAGCTATACGAGCAGTACTTC	CAWSPGQLYEQYF
TRBJ1-3	.	TRBV7-6	.	TGTGCCAGCAGCTTTTATACCGGAAACACCATATATTTT	CASSFYTGNTIYF
TRBJ2-6	.	TRBV5-6	.	TGTGCCAGCAGCTTTTCTGATGACGCAAGGAAGAACGTCCTGACTTTC	CASSFSDDARKNVLTF
TRBJ2-7	.	TRBV14	TRBD2	TGTGCCAGCAGCCAAGAGGGGCCTCCGGGACTAGCGGGGGGTCCCACCTACGAGCAGTACTTC	CASSQEGPPGLAGGPTYEQYF
TRBJ2-3	.	TRBV6-5	.	TGTGCCAGCAGTCCAAGGGAGGCAGGCACAGATACGCAGTATTTT	CASSPREAGTDTQYF
TRBJ2-4	.	TRBV7-2	.	TGTGCCAGCAGCTTATCAAGTACAGGGAAAAACATTCAGTACTTC	CASSLSSTGKNIQYF
TRBJ2-3	.	TRBV5-6	TRBD2	TGTGCCAGCAGCACCGCTAGCGGGAGTGCAGATACGCAGTATTTT	CASSTASGSADTQYF
TRBJ2-2	.	TRBV9	.	TGTGCCAGCAGCGTAGAAGGGTACTTAACCGGGGAGCTGTTTTTT	CASSVEGYLTGELFF
TRBJ2-3	once	TRBV7-2	.	TGTGCCAGCAGCTTAGTCGGCGGGGGCCTTAGCACAGATACGCAGTATTTT	CASSLVGGGLSTDTQYF
TRBJ2-7	.	TRBV4-1	.	TGCGCCAGCAGCCGAGACGGCTACGAGCAGTACTTC	CASSRDGYEQYF
TRBJ1-5	.	TRBV6-1	.	TGTGCCAGCAGTCCTACAGGCTTCAATCAGCCCCAGCATTTT	CASSPTGFNQPQHF
TRBJ1-1	.	TRBV7-8	TRBD1	TGTGCCAGCAGCTTGGGTCGACAGGGAGGCACTGAAGCTTTCTTT	CASSLGRQGGTEAFF
TRBJ2-7	few	TRBV27	.	TGTGCCAGCAGTTTTGGGCCCTCCTACGAGCAGTACTTC	CASSFGPSYEQYF
TRBJ2-7	.	TRBV5-1	.	TGCGCCAGCAGCTTGGGCCTAGCCGGGGTTGATTGGGAGCAGTACTTC	CASSLGLAGVDWEQYF
TRBJ1-2	.	TRBV5-1	TRBD1	TGCGCCAGCAGCTCTGACCGACAGGGGGCAATGGGTGGCTACACCTTC	CASSSDRQGAMGGYTF
TRBJ2-3	.	TRBV11-3	TRBD2	TGTGCCAGCAGCTTATGGGGGGGACCCACAGATACGCAGTATTTT	CASSLWGGPTDTQYF
TRBJ1-5	.	TRBV6-6	.	TGTGCCAGCGAGACAGCTGGCTTAAATCAGCCCCAGCATTTT	CASETAGLNQPQHF
TRBJ2-7	.	TRBV18	TRBD1	TGTGCCAGCTCACCACCGGGGTCAGGGGGCGACGAGCAGTACTTC	CASSPPGSGGDEQYF
TRBJ2-3	.	TRBV5-1	.	TGCGCCAGCAGCTTGGCTGGGGCTAGTTTCACAGATACGCAGTATTTT	CASSLAGASFTDTQYF
TRBJ2-3	.	TRBV7-2	.	TGTGCCAGCAGCTTAGATGGATCCTCCGGGGGTACGCAGTATTTT	CASSLDGSSGGTQYF
TRBJ1-2	.	TRBV14	.	TGTGCCAGCAGCCGCACGACCTTAGGCTATGGCTACACCTTC	CASSRTTLGYGYTF
TRBJ1-3	.	TRBV18	.	TGTGCCAGCTCACCATGGGCGGACCTCTCTGGAAACACCATATATTTT	CASSPWADLSGNTIYF
TRBJ2-2	once	TRBV28	.	TGTGCCAGCAGTTCTGCCCCGCGATTCACCGGGGAGCTGTTTTTT	CASSSAPRFTGELFF